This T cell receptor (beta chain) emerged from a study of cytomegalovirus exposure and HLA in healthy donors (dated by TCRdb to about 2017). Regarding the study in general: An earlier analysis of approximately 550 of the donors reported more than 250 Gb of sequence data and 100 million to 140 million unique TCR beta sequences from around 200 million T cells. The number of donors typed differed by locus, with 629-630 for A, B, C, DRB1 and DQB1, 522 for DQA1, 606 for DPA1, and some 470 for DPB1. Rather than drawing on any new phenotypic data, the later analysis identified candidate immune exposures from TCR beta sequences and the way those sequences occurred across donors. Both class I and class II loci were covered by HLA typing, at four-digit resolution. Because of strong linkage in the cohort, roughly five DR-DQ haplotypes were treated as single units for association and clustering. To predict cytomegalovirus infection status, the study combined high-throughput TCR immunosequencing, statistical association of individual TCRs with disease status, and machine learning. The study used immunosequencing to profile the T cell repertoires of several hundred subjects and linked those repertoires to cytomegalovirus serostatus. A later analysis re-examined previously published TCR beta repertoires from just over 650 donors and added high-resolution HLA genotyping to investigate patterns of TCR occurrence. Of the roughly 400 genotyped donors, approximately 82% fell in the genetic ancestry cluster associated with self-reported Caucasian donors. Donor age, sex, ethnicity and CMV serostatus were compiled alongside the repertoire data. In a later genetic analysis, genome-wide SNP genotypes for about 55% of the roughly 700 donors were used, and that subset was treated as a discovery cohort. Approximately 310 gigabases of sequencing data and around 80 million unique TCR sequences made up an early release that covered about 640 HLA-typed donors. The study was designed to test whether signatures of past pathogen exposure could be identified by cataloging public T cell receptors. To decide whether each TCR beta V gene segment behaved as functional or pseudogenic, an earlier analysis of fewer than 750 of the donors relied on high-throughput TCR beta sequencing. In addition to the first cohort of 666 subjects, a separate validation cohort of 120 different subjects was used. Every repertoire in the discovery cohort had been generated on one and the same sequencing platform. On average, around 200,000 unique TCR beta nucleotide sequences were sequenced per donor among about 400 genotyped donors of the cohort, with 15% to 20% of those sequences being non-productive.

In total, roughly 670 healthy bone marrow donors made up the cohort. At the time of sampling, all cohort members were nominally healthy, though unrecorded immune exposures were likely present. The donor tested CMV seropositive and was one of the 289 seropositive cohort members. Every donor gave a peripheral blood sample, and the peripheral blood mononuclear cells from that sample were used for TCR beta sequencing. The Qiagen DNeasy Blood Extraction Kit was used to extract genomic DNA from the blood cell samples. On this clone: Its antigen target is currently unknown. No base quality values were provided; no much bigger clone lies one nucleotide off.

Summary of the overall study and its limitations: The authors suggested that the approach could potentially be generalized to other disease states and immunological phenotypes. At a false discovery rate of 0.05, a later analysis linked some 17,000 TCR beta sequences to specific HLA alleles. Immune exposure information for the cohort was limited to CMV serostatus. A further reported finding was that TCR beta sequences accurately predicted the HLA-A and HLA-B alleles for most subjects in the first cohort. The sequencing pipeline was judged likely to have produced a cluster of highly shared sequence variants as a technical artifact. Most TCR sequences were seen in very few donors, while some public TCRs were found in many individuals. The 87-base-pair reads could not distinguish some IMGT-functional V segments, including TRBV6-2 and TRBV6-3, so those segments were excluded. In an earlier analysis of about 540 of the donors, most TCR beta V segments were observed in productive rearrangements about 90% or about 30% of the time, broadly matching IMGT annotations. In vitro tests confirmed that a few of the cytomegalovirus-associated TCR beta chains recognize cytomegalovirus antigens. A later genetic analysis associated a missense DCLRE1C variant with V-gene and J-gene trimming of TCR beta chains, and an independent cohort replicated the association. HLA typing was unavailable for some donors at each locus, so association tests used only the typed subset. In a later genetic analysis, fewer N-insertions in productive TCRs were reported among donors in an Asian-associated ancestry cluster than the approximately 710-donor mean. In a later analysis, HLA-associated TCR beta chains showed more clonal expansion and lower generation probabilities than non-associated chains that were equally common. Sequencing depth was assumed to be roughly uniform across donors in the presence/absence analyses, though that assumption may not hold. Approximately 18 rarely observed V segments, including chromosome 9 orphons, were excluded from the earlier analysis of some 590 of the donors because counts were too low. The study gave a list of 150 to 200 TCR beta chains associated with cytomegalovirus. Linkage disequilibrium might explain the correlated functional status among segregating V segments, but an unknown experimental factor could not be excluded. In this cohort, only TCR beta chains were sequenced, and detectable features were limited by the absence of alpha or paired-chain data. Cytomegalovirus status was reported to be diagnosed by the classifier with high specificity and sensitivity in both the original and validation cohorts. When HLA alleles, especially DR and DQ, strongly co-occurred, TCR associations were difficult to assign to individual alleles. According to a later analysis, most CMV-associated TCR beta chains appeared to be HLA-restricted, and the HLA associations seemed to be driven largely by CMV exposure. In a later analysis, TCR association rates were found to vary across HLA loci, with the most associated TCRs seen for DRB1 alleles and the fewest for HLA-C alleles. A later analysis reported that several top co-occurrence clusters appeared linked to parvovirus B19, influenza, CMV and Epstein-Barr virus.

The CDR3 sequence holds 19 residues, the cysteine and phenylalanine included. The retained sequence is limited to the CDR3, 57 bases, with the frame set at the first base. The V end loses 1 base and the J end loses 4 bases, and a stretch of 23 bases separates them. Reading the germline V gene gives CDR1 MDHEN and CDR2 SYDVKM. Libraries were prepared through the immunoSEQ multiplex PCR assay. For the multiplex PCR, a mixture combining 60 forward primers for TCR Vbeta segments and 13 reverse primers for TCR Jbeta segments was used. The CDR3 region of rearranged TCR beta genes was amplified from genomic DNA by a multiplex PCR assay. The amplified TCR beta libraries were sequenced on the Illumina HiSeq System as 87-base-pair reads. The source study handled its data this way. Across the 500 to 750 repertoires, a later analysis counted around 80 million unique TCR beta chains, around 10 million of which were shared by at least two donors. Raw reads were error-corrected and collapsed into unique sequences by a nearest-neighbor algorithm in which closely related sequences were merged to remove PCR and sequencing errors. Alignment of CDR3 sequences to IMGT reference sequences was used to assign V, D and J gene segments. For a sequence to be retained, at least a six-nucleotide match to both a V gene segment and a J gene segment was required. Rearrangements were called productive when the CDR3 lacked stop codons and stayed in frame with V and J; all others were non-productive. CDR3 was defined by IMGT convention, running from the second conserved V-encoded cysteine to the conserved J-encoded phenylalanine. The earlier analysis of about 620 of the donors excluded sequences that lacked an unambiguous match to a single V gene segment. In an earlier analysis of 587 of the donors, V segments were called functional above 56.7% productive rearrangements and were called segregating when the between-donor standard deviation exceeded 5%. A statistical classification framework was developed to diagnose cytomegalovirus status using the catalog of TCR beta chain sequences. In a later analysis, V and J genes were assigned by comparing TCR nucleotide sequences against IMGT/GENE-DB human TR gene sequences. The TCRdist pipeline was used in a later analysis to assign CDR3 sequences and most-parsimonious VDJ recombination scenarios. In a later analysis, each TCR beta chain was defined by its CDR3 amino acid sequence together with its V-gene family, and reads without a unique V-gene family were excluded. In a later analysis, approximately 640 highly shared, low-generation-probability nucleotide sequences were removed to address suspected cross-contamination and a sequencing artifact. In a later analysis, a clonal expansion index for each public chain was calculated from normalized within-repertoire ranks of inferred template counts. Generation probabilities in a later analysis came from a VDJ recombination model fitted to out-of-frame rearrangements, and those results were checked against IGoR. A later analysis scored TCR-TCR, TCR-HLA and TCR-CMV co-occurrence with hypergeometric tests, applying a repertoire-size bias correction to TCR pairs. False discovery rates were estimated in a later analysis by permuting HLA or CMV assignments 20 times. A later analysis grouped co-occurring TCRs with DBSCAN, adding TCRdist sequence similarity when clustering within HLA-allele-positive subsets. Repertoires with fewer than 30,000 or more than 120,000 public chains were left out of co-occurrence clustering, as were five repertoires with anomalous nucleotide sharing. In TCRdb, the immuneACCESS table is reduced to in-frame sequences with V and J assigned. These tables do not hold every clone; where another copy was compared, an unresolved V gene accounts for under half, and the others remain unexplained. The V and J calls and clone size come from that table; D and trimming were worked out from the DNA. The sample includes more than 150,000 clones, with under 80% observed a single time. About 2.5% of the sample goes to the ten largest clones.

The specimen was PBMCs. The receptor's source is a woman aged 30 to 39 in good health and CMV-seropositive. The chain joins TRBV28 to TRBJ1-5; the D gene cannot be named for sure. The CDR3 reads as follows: CASSLSNPFRRLINQPQHF. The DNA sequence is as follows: TGTGCCAGCAGTTTATCGAACCCCTTCAGGCGTCTTATTAATCAGCCCCAGCATTTT.